This T cell receptor (beta chain) was identified during a study of OX40 agonist ivuxolimab in advanced cancers. A note on the overall study: Ivuxolimab, which targeted the costimulatory receptor OX40 (CD134), was an agonistic, fully human IgG2 monoclonal antibody. Intravenous ivuxolimab was administered to patients every 2 weeks at six dose levels: 0.01, 0.1, 0.3, 1.5, 3 and 10 mg/kg. Among the roughly 52 dose-escalation patients, around 19 had hepatocellular carcinoma, 15 or so melanoma, 9 renal cell carcinoma and 9 head and neck cancer. The paper describes the monotherapy dose-escalation part (N ≈ 51 patients) of the phase I trial of ivuxolimab. Peripheral TCRbeta sequencing was intended to test whether TCR sequence diversity was altered and clonal T-cell expansion was caused by ivuxolimab. Partial responses were achieved by three dose-escalation patients, of whom one had hepatocellular carcinoma and two had cutaneous melanoma. Patients were allowed to have had prior anti-PD-1, anti-PD-L1 or anti-CTLA-4 therapy, and about 40% of the dose-escalation patients had been treated with checkpoint inhibitors. In the dose-escalation cohort, 82.7% of patients were male, and the mean age was approximately 64 years, with a range of about 23 to 85. The investigation overall reported the following: The antigen specificity of the clonally expanded peripheral T cells was not determined. Low levels of normalized T-cell clonal expansion were also seen in some patients who did not respond. At doses from 0.1 to 3.0 mg/kg, clonal expansion was seen in both CD4+ and CD8+ blood T cells between baseline and week 6. In the 0.1-3.0 mg/kg groups, partial responders were among the patients with the lowest normalized peripheral clonal expansion, particularly in CD8+ T cells. On average, CD8+ T cells showed more expanded clones than CD4+ T cells after ivuxolimab.

Patients with autoimmune disease history or receiving systemic immunosuppression were excluded from the trial. In every dose cohort, peripheral blood was drawn for TCR sequencing at baseline, cycle 4 day 1, and cycle 7 day 1. The samples were taken from a phase I, first-in-human, multicenter, open-label dose-escalation trial of ivuxolimab. Adults with locally advanced or metastatic melanoma, renal cell, hepatocellular, or head and neck squamous cell carcinoma were enrolled in the trial. CD4+ and CD8+ T cells were sorted separately from peripheral blood before TCR sequencing. From a lookup of the germline V gene, CDR1 and CDR2 are SGHVS and FNYEAQ. Here V drops 5 bases and J drops 3 bases, and the junction holds 7 bases not matched to any gene. The CDR3 covers 15 residues, taking in both the cysteine and the phenylalanine. Only CDR3 DNA is held: 45 bases, read in frame from base 1. In regard to this clone: It has no known antigen specificity. There are no base qualities to consult, and no much larger clone falls within one base.

To sequence the TCRbeta CDR3 region, genomic DNA was isolated from the sorted cells. The immunoSEQ Assay was used to sequence the TCRbeta CDR3 regions. The table was pulled from immuneACCESS by TCRdb, which kept in-frame rearrangements only. Such tables lose some clones; where checked, under half of the loss comes from unresolved V genes, and the rest has no known cause. In all, the sample holds roughly 75,000 clones, and roughly 92% of those were seen once. About 6.4% of the sample is held by the ten biggest clonotypes. The sample in question was CD4+ or CD8+ T cells sorted from blood, obtained in a trial of the OX40 agonist ivuxolimab. This clonotype was obtained from an adult with an advanced solid tumor such as melanoma, head and neck, liver or kidney cancer. The chain uses TRBV7-6 and TRBJ2-1; TRBD2 lines up with 7 middle nucleotides. The sequence in DNA is TGTGCCAGCAGCCCTGGGGGGGACTTCTACAATGAGCAGTTCTTC. Its product reads: CASSPGGDFYNEQFF.